These T cell receptor beta chains were read from a single sample in a study of Ad26.COV2.S vaccination and SARS-CoV-2 variants. Clones were sequenced by immunoSEQ multiplex PCR, and TCRdb holds only the in-frame ones, with some missing. Here the sample spans roughly 350,000 clones, around 87% being singletons. Source: peripheral blood, taken in a trial of Ad26.COV2.S vaccine versus placebo. The receptor set was obtained from a person aged 18-65 years who received the Ad26.COV2.S COVID-19 vaccine or a placebo. Each CDR3 is given with its conserved first and last residue. Size tells how often a clone was seen (once, few, many) or the class of an expanded clone, and some rows leave it out.

NA	TRBJ2-5	TRBV5-4	11	CASSNQETQYF
NA	TRBJ1-3	TRBV5-1	17	CASSLAGTGQPGNTIYF
NA	TRBJ1-1	TRBV9	13	CASSVVTDTEAFF
NA	TRBJ1-1	TRBV15	14	CATSRDRQGGEAFF
NA	TRBJ1-4	TRBV6-5	14	CASKGGGAREKLFF
NA	TRBJ1-5	TRBV3-1/TRBV3-2	14	CASSQDIGNQPQHF
few	TRBJ2-3	TRBV27	13	CASSFGSTDTQYF
NA	TRBJ2-2	TRBV7-9	17	CASSLAWQGRDTGELFF
NA	TRBJ1-1	TRBV4-1	14	CASSQGRGNTEAFF
NA	TRBJ1-6	TRBV7-9	14	CASSIGQGASPLHF
NA	TRBJ2-7	TRBV20-1	12	CSASGQGAEQYF
few	TRBJ2-2	TRBV5-1	15	CASSLGGQNTGELFF
NA	TRBJ2-7	TRBV6-2/TRBV6-3	17	CASSYSGTGVFSYEQYF
NA	TRBJ1-1	TRBV10-3	15	CAISAQQGANTEAFF
NA	TRBJ1-1	TRBV14	15	CASSPPLGEGTEAFF
NA	TRBJ2-5	TRBV4-1	14	CASSPWMMAETQYF
NA	TRBJ2-7	TRBV29-1	13	CSVAGTGLYEQYF
NA	TRBJ2-2	TRBV2	14	CASSATRNTGELFF
NA	TRBJ1-5	TRBV7-9	13	CASSHQEYQPQHF
NA	TRBJ1-1	TRBV10-3	14	CAISERGLNTEAFF
NA	TRBJ1-2	TRBV9	14	CASSGDRGLDGYTF
NA	TRBJ2-2	TRBV30	14	CAWSLRRETGELFF
NA	TRBJ2-2	TRBV7-9	16	CASSSHRGISPGELFF
NA	TRBJ2-5	TRBV7-9	15	CASSWEDRGWETQYF
NA	TRBJ2-7	TRBV18	14	CASSRPTGSYEQYF
once	TRBJ2-1	TRBV14	15	CASSRSSGGINEQFF
NA	TRBJ2-3	TRBV9	16	CASSGGLPPPRDTQYF
NA	TRBJ1-1	TRBV23-1	15	CASSQSGLMNTEAFF
NA	TRBJ1-6	TRBV6-5	12	CASRRDNSPLHF
few	TRBJ1-5	TRBV6-5	15	CASIATGVSNQPQHF
NA	TRBJ2-5	TRBV21-1	16	CASSIRDSEKQETQYF
NA	TRBJ1-2	TRBV30	12	CAWTRVEYGYTF
NA	TRBJ1-2	TRBV10-3	11	CATGDRYGYTF
NA	TRBJ1-6	TRBV21-1	20	CASSKVPGQGASSYNSPLHF
NA	TRBJ1-1	TRBV27	15	CASPPGAAMNTEAFF
NA	TRBJ2-5	TRBV19	14	CASSRDPGQETQYF
NA	TRBJ1-4	TRBV4-1	16	CASSQRSTLANEKLFF
NA	TRBJ1-2	TRBV19	11	CASSEGQGYTF
NA	TRBJ1-2	TRBV5-1	13	CATGTGGFGGYTF
NA	TRBJ1-1	TRBV3-1/TRBV3-2	15	CASSLEDRLNTEAFF
NA	TRBJ2-5	TRBV3-1/TRBV3-2	17	CASSPSLGLAGGETQYF
NA	TRBJ1-6	TRBV4-3	15	CASSQDAQSNSPLHF
NA	TRBJ2-3	TRBV28	16	CASSLGASSGEDTQYF
NA	TRBJ1-2	TRBV27	14	CASSLSWGPGGYTF
NA	TRBJ1-1	TRBV11-2	15	CASSTEVQLDTEAFF
NA	TRBJ2-7	TRBV7-3	15	CASSPGQGASHEQYF
NA	TRBJ2-7	TRBV30	17	CAWSVSLNPGGSYEQYF
NA	TRBJ1-6	TRBV7-2	14	CASSGKNYNSPLHF
NA	TRBJ2-5	TRBV3-1/TRBV3-2	15	CASSQATGRQETQYF
once	TRBJ1-6	TRBV20-1	14	CSASEPSRASPLHF
NA	TRBJ1-2	TRBV2	13	CASSEWAAYGYTF
NA	TRBJ2-7	TRBV5-5	15	CASSLARGASPEQYF
few	TRBJ1-2	TRBV7-9	12	CASSLSTRGYTF
NA	TRBJ1-6	TRBV6-5	14	CASSLQGTNSPLHF
NA	TRBJ2-2	TRBV5-1	14	CASSLLRMTGELFF
NA	TRBJ2-1	TRBV6-6	15	CARESGGNSYNEQFF